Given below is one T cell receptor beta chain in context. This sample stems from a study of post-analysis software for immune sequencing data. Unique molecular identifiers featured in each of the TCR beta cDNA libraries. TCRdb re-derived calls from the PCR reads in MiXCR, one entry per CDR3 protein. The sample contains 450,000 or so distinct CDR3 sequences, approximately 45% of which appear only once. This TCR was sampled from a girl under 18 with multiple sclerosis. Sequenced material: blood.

The CDR3 reads CSAWGGNSNYGYTF. The CDR3 DNA follows: TGCAGCGCCTGGGGCGGGAATTCCAACTATGGCTACACCTTC. The V gene is TRBV29-1, the J gene TRBJ1-2; TRBD1 might be the D (5 bases). The V gene lost 7 bases and the J gene lost 2 bases, with 17 bases spanning the gap. CDR1 is SQVTM and CDR2 is ANQGSEA in the germline V gene. The CDR3 sequence is 14 residues long.